The TCR beta chain under discussion was sequenced for a study of T cells in Graves' hyperthyroidism and ophthalmopathy. This clonotype was seen at least ten times. Amplification of TCR beta CDR3 regions was performed using RNA transcripts as template. The HTBI set primed first-round TCR CDR3 RT-PCR. In TCRdb, the multiplex PCR reads were re-called with MiXCR into one record per CDR3 protein. The profile shows roughly 510,000 distinct CDR3 sequences, 40% to 50% of them singletons. V lost 4 bases, J lost 2 bases, and 18 bases lay in between. This CDR3 is 16 amino acids long. Germline values: CDR1 LGHNA, CDR2 YNFKEQ.

The sequence was collected from an adult woman with Graves' disease, either hyperthyroidism or ophthalmopathy (not recorded which). The chain links TRBV4-2 to TRBJ2-7; D gene uncertain. The specimen was peripheral blood or thyroid tissue (not recorded which). The CDR3 nucleotides are TGTGCCAGCAGCCTCGACGACGGTCCTCGTACCTACGAGCAGTACTTC. Protein sequence: CASSLDDGPRTYEQYF.